The source of this T cell receptor (beta chain) is a study of blood T cell repertoires in COVID-19. As for the study in general: In each case, the material was cDNA or gDNA derived from T cells, B-cell-depleted T cells, or PBMCs.

The data were produced by immunoSEQ multiplex PCR, yet TCRdb's version contains in-frame clones alone and is incomplete. The profile shows about 170,000 clones, around 83% of them singletons. V lost 5 bases, J lost 7 bases, and 17 bases lay in between. The CDR3 spans 15 residues. CDR1 is SGHAT and CDR2 is FQNNGV in the germline V gene. The specimen was PBMCs or T cells enriched from blood (not recorded which). The chain couples TRBV11-2 to TRBJ1-4; D is unclear. This clonotype was obtained from a woman in her fifties or sixties in a cohort exposed to, infected with or recovered from COVID-19 (not recorded which). This CDR3 is CASSPKTGESEKLFF. The CDR3 DNA follows: TGTGCCAGCAGCCCCAAGACCGGGGAAAGTGAAAAACTGTTTTTT.